The clone carrying this T cell receptor (beta chain) occurred many times. RNA transcripts served as template for amplifying TCR beta CDR3 sequences. Following a first-round RT-PCR that used HTBI primers, a second-round multiplex PCR was carried out. One entry per CDR3 protein results from TCRdb running MiXCR on the multiplex PCR reads. The repertoire holds 300,000 to 450,000 distinct CDR3 sequences, with about a sixth as singletons. This sample is part of a study of Graves' ophthalmopathy and Graves' hyperthyroidism. CDR1 is SNHLY, CDR2 FYNNEI, per germline. V was pared by 6 bases and J by 4 bases, with 6 bases of the junction left unmatched. This CDR3 is built from 14 residues.

Sequencing was done on a sample of peripheral blood. The chain employs TRBV2 and TRBJ2-7; 10 nucleotides agree with TRBD1. The sequence derives from an adult woman with stable Graves' hyperthyroidism. The CDR3 protein is CASRMTGGAYEQYF. The CDR3 nucleotides are TGTGCCAGCAGAATGACAGGGGGCGCTTACGAGCAGTACTTC.